These 2 T cell receptor beta chains originate from one sample sequenced in a study of shared clonotypes between healthy human individuals. Profiled with immunoSEQ multiplex PCR; TCRdb holds only in-frame clones, not every one. The sample holds 2 million to 2.5 million clones, around 92% seen once. Material for sequencing was naive CD4+ T cells from PBMCs. The sample's subset: CD45RA+ positively selected. These receptors originate from a man aged 18 to 30 in good health. Some clones in this sample may be carry-over from other donors' samples.

This clone turned up a few times. The chain couples TRBV18 to TRBJ1-1, with D uncertain. The germline gives CDR1 KGHSH, CDR2 LQKENI. The length of the CDR3 is 13 residues. V was clipped by 3 bases and J by 6 bases, with 11 bases between them. This CDR3 is CASSPLEGAEAFF. The CDR3 DNA reads as TGTGCCAGCTCACCCTTAGAAGGCGCTGAAGCTTTCTTT.

The count of this clone is one. The V and J genes are TRBV5-1 and TRBJ1-1; tentatively, D is TRBD1 (5 bases). The CDR3 loop spans 16 amino acids. Germline V gene lookup returns CDR1 SGHRS and CDR2 YFSETQ. The ends were cut back, 4 bases at V and 0 bases at J, with 16 bases in the middle. CDR3 in DNA: TGCGCCAGCAGCGTTGGACCCGGGGCTATGAACACTGAAGCTTTCTTT. The encoded protein is CASSVGPGAMNTEAFF.